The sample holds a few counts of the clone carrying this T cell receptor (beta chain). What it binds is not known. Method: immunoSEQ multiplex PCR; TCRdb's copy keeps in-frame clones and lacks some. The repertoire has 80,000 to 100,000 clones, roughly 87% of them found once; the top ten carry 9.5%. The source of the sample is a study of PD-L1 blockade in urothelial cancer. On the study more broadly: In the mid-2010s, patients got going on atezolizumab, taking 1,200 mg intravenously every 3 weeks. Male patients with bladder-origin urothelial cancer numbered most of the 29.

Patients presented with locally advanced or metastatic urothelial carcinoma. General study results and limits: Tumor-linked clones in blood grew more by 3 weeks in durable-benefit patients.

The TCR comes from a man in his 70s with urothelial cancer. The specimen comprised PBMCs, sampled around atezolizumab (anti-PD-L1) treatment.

CDR3 protein: CASTKMTGFNQPQHF. DNA for the CDR3: TGTGCCAGCACCAAAATGACAGGCTTCAATCAGCCCCAGCATTTT. The chain carries TRBV28 and TRBJ1-5, with a tentative D call TRBD1 (6 bases). The CDR3 has 15 amino acids. The V gene's germline CDR1 is MDHEN and CDR2 SYDVKM. With 7 bases removed from V and 3 bases from J, the gap between germline ends came to 16 bases.